The T cell receptor beta chain under discussion was sequenced for a study of shared clonotypes between healthy human individuals. Whole-study context: Each donor's CD4 naive and CD4 memory cells filled three plates apiece, CD8 naive two, and CD8 memory one.

Using 200 ng DNA, around 30,000 T cell genomes, the sorted-subset replicate PCRs were run. Sequencing was performed with immunoSEQ multiplex PCR; in TCRdb, only in-frame clones are kept and a portion is missing. The top ten clones hold 0.1% to 0.15% of a sample with millions of clones, 85% to 95% of them seen once. CD4+ cells were split into CD45RA+ naive and CD45RA-negative memory subsets. The CDR3 has 18 residues. The V gene end was trimmed by 4 bases and the J gene end by 4 bases; junction bases not matched to a gene: 18. Germline CDR1 is SNHLY and CDR2 is FYNNEI. Specimen: naive CD4+ T cells sorted from blood. Indicated subset: CD45RA+ positively selected. The source is a man aged 18 to 30 in good health. V and J are TRBV2 and TRBJ2-7, with 8 positions matching TRBD1. The CDR3 spells CASSASYNTGTGLYEQYF. CDR3 sequence (DNA): TGTGCCAGCAGTGCCTCATATAACACCGGGACAGGACTATACGAGCAGTACTTC.